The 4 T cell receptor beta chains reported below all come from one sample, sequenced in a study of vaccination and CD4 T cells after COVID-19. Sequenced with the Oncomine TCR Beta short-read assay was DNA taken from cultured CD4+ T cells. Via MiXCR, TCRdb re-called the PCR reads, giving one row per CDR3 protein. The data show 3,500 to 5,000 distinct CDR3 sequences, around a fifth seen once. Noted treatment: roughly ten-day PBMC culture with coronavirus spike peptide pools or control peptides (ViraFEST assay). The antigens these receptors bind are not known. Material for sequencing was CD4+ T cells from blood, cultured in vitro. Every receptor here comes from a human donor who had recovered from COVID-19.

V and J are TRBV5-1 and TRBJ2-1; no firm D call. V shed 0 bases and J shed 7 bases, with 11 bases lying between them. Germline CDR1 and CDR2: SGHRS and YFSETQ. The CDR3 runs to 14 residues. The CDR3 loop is CASSLAPEGNEQFF. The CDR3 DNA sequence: TGCGCCAGCAGCTTGGCTCCCGAAGGGAATGAGCAGTTCTTC.

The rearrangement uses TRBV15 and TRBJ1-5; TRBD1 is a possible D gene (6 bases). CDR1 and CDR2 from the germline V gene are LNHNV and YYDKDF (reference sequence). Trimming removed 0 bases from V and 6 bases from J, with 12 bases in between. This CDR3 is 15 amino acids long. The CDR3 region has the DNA TGTGCCACCAGCAGAGATAGAGGGGGATCTCAGCCCCAGCATTTT. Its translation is CATSRDRGGSQPQHF.

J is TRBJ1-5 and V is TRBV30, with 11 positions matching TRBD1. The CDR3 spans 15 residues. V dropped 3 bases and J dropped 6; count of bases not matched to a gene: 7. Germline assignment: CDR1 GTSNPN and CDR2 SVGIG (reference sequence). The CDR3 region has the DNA TGTGCCTGGAGCGGAGGGACAGGGGGTAGTCAGCCCCAGCATTTT. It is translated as CAWSGGTGGSQPQHF. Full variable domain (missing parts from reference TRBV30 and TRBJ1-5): SQTIHQWPATLVQPVGSPLSLECTVEGTSNPNLYWYRQAAGRGLQLLFYSVGIGQISSEVPQNLSASRPQDRQFILSSKKLLLSDSGFYLCAWSGGTGGSQPQHFGDGTRLSIL.

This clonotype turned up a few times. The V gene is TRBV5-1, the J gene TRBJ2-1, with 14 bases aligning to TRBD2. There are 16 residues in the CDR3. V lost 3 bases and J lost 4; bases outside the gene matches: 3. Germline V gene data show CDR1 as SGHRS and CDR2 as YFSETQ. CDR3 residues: CASSWTSGGRYNEQFF. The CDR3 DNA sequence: TGCGCCAGCAGCTGGACTAGCGGGGGGAGGTACAATGAGCAGTTCTTC.